Presented here are 28 T cell receptor beta chains from one specimen sequenced in a study of cytomegalovirus exposure and HLA in healthy donors. PCR employed 60 Vbeta and 13 Jbeta primers. Assay used: immunoSEQ multiplex PCR; TCRdb lists only in-frame clones, some missing. The profile shows 130,000 to 150,000 clones, over 65% of them singletons. The sequenced sample was PBMCs. The receptors were gathered from a man aged 18 to 29 in good health and CMV-seropositive.

The rearrangement joins TRBV5-1 to TRBJ2-7, with 7 bases aligning to TRBD1. The germline gives CDR1 SGHRS, CDR2 YFSETQ. Trimming cost V 0 bases and J 3 bases; bases outside gene matches: 3. The CDR3 length is 14 residues. In nucleotides, the CDR3 is TGCGCCAGCAGCTTGGACAGGGGATTCTACGAGCAGTACTTC. Protein sequence: CASSLDRGFYEQYF.

A note on this clone: The identical CDR3 is also encoded by other nucleotide sequences in the sample. The chain links TRBV6-5 to TRBJ1-4, with D perhaps TRBD1 (5 bases). The CDR3 consists of 13 residues. Per germline, CDR1 MNHEY and CDR2 SVGAGI. V lost 2 bases and J lost 7, with 8 bases in between. In nucleotides, the CDR3 is TGTGCCAGCAGTTACAGGGGAGGTGAAAAACTGTTTTTT. This gives the protein CASSYRGGEKLFF.

CDR3 DNA sequence: TGTGCCAGCAGCTTACAGGGGAATCGGGCAGATACGCAGTATTTT. Translated: CASSLQGNRADTQYF. The rearrangement joins TRBV11-2 to TRBJ2-3; possibly TRBD1 for D (6 bases). This CDR3 region has 15 residues. Trimming removed 2 bases at V and 4 bases at J, with 13 bases between. Germline CDR1 SGHAT, CDR2 FQNNGV.

This clone was counted a few times. The V call is TRBV4-2, the J call TRBJ2-3; 8 bases align to TRBD2. The CDR3 has 17 residues. V was clipped by 4 bases and J by 0 bases; unmatched bases: 9. The germline V gene encodes CDR1 LGHNA and CDR2 YNFKEQ. CDR3 in amino acids: CASSPRLAPQSTDTQYF. The CDR3 DNA follows: TGTGCCAGCAGCCCCAGACTAGCGCCCCAGAGCACAGATACGCAGTATTTT.

The chain couples TRBV4-1 to TRBJ2-1, with 9 bases matching TRBD2. Per germline, CDR1 MGHRA and CDR2 YSYEKL. The CDR3 runs 16 residues. Unmatched junction bases numbered 7, after V lost 7 bases and J lost 0 bases. The CDR3 region is CASKPGSGSSYNEQFF. The CDR3, as DNA: TGCGCCAGCAAACCGGGTAGCGGGAGCTCCTACAATGAGCAGTTCTTC.

The chain combines TRBV4-1 with TRBJ2-7; a possible D gene is TRBD1 (5 bases). In germline, CDR1 is MGHRA, CDR2 YSYEKL. V lost 1 base and J lost 5, with 15 bases in between. The length of the CDR3 is 15 residues. CDR3 in DNA: TGCGCCAGCAGCCAAGTCCCAGGGCGCTCTGACGAGCAGTACTTC. It is translated as CASSQVPGRSDEQYF.

The chain links TRBV9 to TRBJ1-1, with a weak D call TRBD1 (6 bases). This CDR3 spans 14 amino acids. V was cut by 0 bases and J by 5 bases, with 11 bases left in between. Looked up from germline, CDR1 is SGDLS and CDR2 is YYNGEE. Here the CDR3 DNA reads TGTGCCAGCAGCGTAGGGATAGGGGGTACTGAAGCTTTCTTT. It codes for CASSVGIGGTEAFF. The variable domain in full, completed from reference TRBV9 and TRBJ1-1, reads DSGVTQTPKHLITATGQRVTLRCSPRSGDLSVYWYQQSLDQGLQFLIQYYNGEERAKGNILERFSAQQFPDLHSELNLSSLELGDSALYFCASSVGIGGTEAFFGQGTRLTVV.

This clone was recorded a few times. V is TRBV9 and J is TRBJ2-5, with 10 bases fitting TRBD2. The trim removed 3 bases at V and 7 bases at J, leaving 12 bases unmatched. The CDR3 is made up of 16 amino acids. From germline, CDR1 is SGDLS and CDR2 YYNGEE. CDR3 protein: CASSALGGSSGGTQYF. In DNA, the CDR3 is TGTGCCAGCAGCGCCCTAGGCGGGTCTAGCGGGGGGACCCAGTACTTC.

In this sample, this clone turned up a few times. V is TRBV28 and J is TRBJ1-1, with D possibly being TRBD1 (5 bases). The CDR3 is 14 residues long. The V gene's germline CDR1 is MDHEN and CDR2 SYDVKM. Between the trimmed V and J ends, which lost 1 base and 1 base, there was a span of 7 bases. CDR3 region: CASSLFGQNTEAFF. The CDR3, as DNA: TGTGCCAGCAGTTTATTCGGACAGAACACTGAAGCTTTCTTT. Looking up the rest from reference TRBV28 and TRBJ1-1 gives the full variable domain: DVKVTQSSRYLVKRTGEKVFLECVQDMDHENMFWYRQDPGLGLRLIYFSYDVKMKEKGDIPEGYSVSREKKERFSLILESASTNQTSMYLCASSLFGQNTEAFFGQGTRLTVV.

The chain couples TRBV6-5 to TRBJ2-5; possible D gene TRBD1, 6 bases. This CDR3 spans 15 amino acids. Germline CDR1 reads MNHEY; CDR2 reads SVGAGI. Trimming stripped 0 bases from V and 11 bases from J, with 19 bases between. The CDR3 loop reads CASSYSSPRGPQQYF. The CDR3 coding sequence is TGTGCCAGCAGTTACTCGAGTCCCAGGGGCCCGCAGCAGTACTTC.

This clone was detected only a few times. The rearrangement joins TRBV18 to TRBJ1-4; tentatively, D is TRBD1 (5 bases). This CDR3 region has 14 residues. V was cut by 1 base and J by 9 bases, with 12 bases left in between. Germline lookup yields CDR1 KGHSH and CDR2 LQKENI. The CDR3 sequence: CASSPRTGSQKLFF. In nucleotides, the CDR3 is TGTGCCAGCTCACCACGCACAGGCAGTCAAAAACTGTTTTTT.

About this clone itself: Likely a read error: the CDR3 ends without its conserved phenylalanine or tryptophan. The gene calls are TRBV5-1 and TRBJ1-2, with D uncertain. The CDR3 covers 13 residues. Trimming stripped 1 base from V and 6 bases from J, with 10 bases between. Germline CDR1 SGHRS, CDR2 YFSETQ. The CDR3 region has the DNA TGCGCCAGCAGCTTGCAGGCCCCTGATGGCTACACCGTC. It codes for CASSLQAPDGYTV.

This sequence joins TRBV28 and TRBJ1-5; TRBD1 agrees at 8 bases. Looked up from germline, CDR1 is MDHEN and CDR2 is SYDVKM. Germline trimming cut 6 bases from V and 6 bases from J; bases unmatched to any gene: 10. The CDR3 extends over 15 amino acids. CDR3 in amino acids: CASSRPRGLSQPQHF. The CDR3 bases are TGTGCCAGCAGCCGACCCAGGGGGCTGAGTCAGCCCCAGCATTTT.

In this sample, this clone turned up once. The CDR3 DNA follows: TGTGCCAGCAGCCCCCAGGCGGTGCAGGGAGATACGCAGTATTTT. Amino acid sequence: CASSPQAVQGDTQYF. The genes are TRBV7-9 and TRBJ2-3; weak D call: TRBD1 (5 bases). V was cut by 5 bases and J by 5 bases, with 17 bases left in between. This CDR3 comprises 15 residues. The germline CDR1 and CDR2 sequences are SEHNR and FQNEAQ (reference sequence).

The chain has TRBV10-2 and TRBJ2-7, with 8 bases aligning to TRBD1. V lost 11 bases, J lost 2 bases, and 8 bases stayed unmatched. The germline gives CDR1 WSHSY, CDR2 SAAADI. CDR3 length: 13 amino acids. The CDR3 protein is CAGGQGSAYEQYF. CDR3 nucleotide sequence: TGCGCCGGAGGACAGGGCTCAGCCTACGAGCAGTACTTC.

The chain has TRBV5-1 and TRBJ2-1; 10 nucleotides align to TRBD1. This CDR3 comprises 15 residues. J lost 8 bases, V lost 4 bases, and 9 bases had no gene match. CDR1 is SGHRS, CDR2 YFSETQ, per germline. The CDR3, as DNA: TGCGCCAGCAGCCCTCGGGACAGGGGAGTGCATGAGCAGTTCTTC. Its translation is CASSPRDRGVHEQFF.

CDR3 loop: CASSSRAGGENSPLHF. The CDR3 nucleotides are TGTGCCAGCAGCAGTCGGGCAGGGGGCGAAAATTCACCCCTCCACTTT. The chain joins TRBV21-1 to TRBJ1-6; the table assigns TRBD1, which was not confirmed against the DNA. TRBV21-1 corresponds to a pseudogene. CDR3 length equals 16 residues.

The chain employs TRBV7-6 and TRBJ1-2, with TRBD1 as a possible D gene (6 bases). Germline loops: CDR1 SGHVS, CDR2 FNYEAQ. Between the trimmed V and J ends, which lost 4 bases and 6 bases, there was a span of 15 bases. The CDR3 covers 14 residues. CDR3 loop: CASSSQNRVDGYTF. The CDR3 bases are TGTGCCAGCAGCTCCCAAAACAGGGTGGATGGCTACACCTTC.

This chain connects TRBV9 to TRBJ1-6, with TRBD1 matching 8 bases. J was trimmed by 8 bases and V by 1 base; bases with no gene match: 17. Germline values: CDR1 SGDLS, CDR2 YYNGEE. This CDR3 contains 19 residues. CDR3: CASSVSWTGISPGDSPLHF. The CDR3 nucleotides read TGTGCCAGCAGCGTATCCTGGACAGGGATTTCTCCCGGGGATTCACCCCTCCACTTT.

The rearrangement uses TRBV10-3 and TRBJ2-7; possibly TRBD2 for D (6 bases). This CDR3 contains 12 residues. Germline lookup yields CDR1 ENHRY and CDR2 SYGVKD. V was clipped by 4 bases and J by 6 bases, with 10 bases between them. The CDR3 reads CAISVLATEQYF. The CDR3 coding sequence is TGTGCCATCAGTGTACTAGCAACCGAGCAGTACTTC.

The table lists this clone with a few counts. The chain joins TRBV20-1 to TRBJ1-2; 7 nucleotides align to TRBD1. Germline trimming cut 6 bases from V and 5 bases from J; bases unmatched to any gene: 3. The germline V gene encodes CDR1 DFQATT and CDR2 SNEGSKA (reference sequence). The CDR3 extends over 11 amino acids. Here the CDR3 reads CSAQQGYGYTF. CDR3 DNA: TGCAGTGCCCAACAGGGGTATGGCTACACCTTC.

This sequence joins TRBV19 and TRBJ1-6, with D possibly being TRBD1 (6 bases). Germline values: CDR1 LNHDA, CDR2 SQIVND (reference sequence). This CDR3 spans 14 amino acids. Between the trimmed V and J ends, which lost 6 bases and 8 bases, there was a span of 14 bases. The CDR3: CASSRGYEDSPLHF. CDR3 DNA sequence: TGTGCCAGTAGCAGGGGATATGAGGATTCACCCCTCCACTTT.

V usage is TRBV28 and J usage is TRBJ1-4, with unresolved D. The CDR3 runs to 11 residues. The germline gives CDR1 MDHEN, CDR2 SYDVKM. Trimming pared 0 bases from V and 12 bases from J, leaving 5 bases between. Written as DNA, the CDR3 is TGTGCCAGCAGTTTATGGGGCGAACTGTTTTTT. It codes for CASSLWGELFF.

In this sample, this clone turned up once. The V gene is TRBV27, the J gene TRBJ2-7; 10 nucleotides align to TRBD1. Trimming at V came to 7 bases and at J to 2 bases, leaving 11 bases not matched to a gene. Germline V gives CDR1 MNHEY, CDR2 SMNVEV (reference sequence). This CDR3 is 16 amino acids long. CDR3 residues: CASNLMGTGVPYEQYF. CDR3 nucleotide sequence: TGTGCCAGCAACCTAATGGGGACAGGGGTTCCCTACGAGCAGTACTTC.

This clone was counted only a few times. The rearrangement joins TRBV5-5 to TRBJ2-7; D possibly corresponds to TRBD1 (6 bases). The length of the CDR3 is 15 residues. CDR1 and CDR2 (germline): SGHKS, YYEKEE (reference sequence). V was cut by 1 base and J by 2 bases, with 13 bases left in between. CDR3 sequence (DNA): TGTGCCAGCAGCTTGAGGGGGACCTACGCCTACGAGCAGTACTTC. It yields the protein CASSLRGTYAYEQYF.

This chain links TRBV6-5 with TRBJ1-2, with unresolved D. The CDR3 is 14 residues long. Per germline, CDR1 MNHEY and CDR2 SVGAGI. Trimming shortened V by 0 bases and J by 1 base, and 6 bases separated the two germline ends. Written as DNA, the CDR3 is TGTGCCAGCAGTTACTCGAACGGTAACTATGGCTACACCTTC. It codes for CASSYSNGNYGYTF.

This clone is a singleton in its sample. The chain combines TRBV28 with TRBJ2-2, with TRBD1 as a possible D gene (6 bases). The germline V gene has CDR1 MDHEN and CDR2 SYDVKM. V lost 4 bases to trimming and J lost 6 bases, with 21 bases between them. This CDR3 is built from 17 residues. The CDR3 loop is CASSSTGKLPSPGELFF. As DNA, the CDR3 is TGTGCCAGCAGTTCAACAGGGAAACTTCCTTCACCCGGGGAGCTGTTTTTT.

J is TRBJ2-5 and V is TRBV30; D perhaps matches TRBD1 (6 bases). V shed 2 bases and J shed 1 base, with 11 bases lying between them. CDR3 length: 14 amino acids. CDR1 and CDR2 from the germline V gene are GTSNPN and SVGIG (reference sequence). This CDR3 is CAWSTGTLQETQYF. The CDR3 DNA follows: TGTGCCTGGAGTACCGGGACACTCCAAGAGACCCAGTACTTC.